A single sample is the source of the 14 T cell receptor beta chains below, sequenced in a study of regulatory T cells in long-lasting Graves disease. Through Arm-PCR of CDR3 regions and iRepertoire HTBI primers, TCR beta libraries were built. TCRdb analysed the multiplex PCR reads with MiXCR anew, one entry per CDR3 protein. The sample consists of a few hundred thousand distinct CDR3 sequences, 15% to 20% of them appearing once. As for time point: newly diagnosed GD, antithyroid drugs for less than 3 months. The TCR library was made from RNA that had been extracted from PBMCs in TRIzol. These data were likewise used in another study, on T cells in Graves' hyperthyroidism and ophthalmopathy.

The source material was peripheral blood mononuclear cells (PBMCs), sampled at new diagnosis, from a patient treated with antithyroid drugs. These receptors came from a woman between 18 and 29 years old with Graves disease.

This clonotype was detected ten times or more. The V gene is TRBV4-1, the J gene TRBJ2-5; 10 nucleotides line up with TRBD2. The length of the CDR3 is 15 residues. V trimming: 5 bases; J trimming: 5 bases; junction bases outside the gene matches: 8. Germline CDR1 reads MGHRA; CDR2 reads YSYEKL. CDR3 loop: CASSISGGSAETQYF. DNA of the CDR3: TGCGCCAGCAGCATTAGCGGGGGGTCCGCGGAGACCCAGTACTTC.

With respect to this clonotype: A far more abundant clone sits one base away, making this likely a read error. The chain carries TRBV2 and TRBJ2-3; 8 bases are a match to TRBD2. The DNA end lines up better with TRBJ2-7; the J call may be wrong. Germline V gene lookup returns CDR1 SNHLY and CDR2 FYNNEI. This CDR3 contains 14 residues. The CDR3 spells CASSGGLADNEQYF. The DNA of the CDR3 is TGTGCCAGCAGTGGAGGACTAGCCGACAATGAGCAGTACTTC.

This clonotype has more than one count but fewer than ten. This chain links TRBV19 with TRBJ2-2, with 7 bases aligning to TRBD2. The ends lost 5 bases at V and 6 bases at J; junction bases unmatched: 9. Germline V gene sequence: CDR1 LNHDA, CDR2 SQIVND (reference sequence). This CDR3 is 15 amino acids long. For the CDR3, the DNA is TGTGCCAGTAGTCTTTTGCGGGAGAAGGCCGGGGAGCTGTTTTTT. Protein product: CASSLLREKAGELFF.

This clonotype came up many times. The chain links TRBV9 to TRBJ2-3; 8 bases line up with TRBD2. The CDR3 totals 17 residues. Germline CDR1 reads SGDLS; CDR2 reads YYNGEE. V trimming: 2 bases; J trimming: 1 base; junction bases outside the gene matches: 9. CDR3 DNA: TGTGCCAGCAGCGTCTTCGGGAGGGCTAGCGGCACAGATACGCAGTATTTT. Protein: CASSVFGRASGTDTQYF.

The rearrangement links TRBV7-8 to TRBJ1-5, with D perhaps TRBD1 (6 bases). V was shortened by 1 base and J by 1 base, with 14 bases between the two germline ends. The CDR3 consists of 17 residues. Germline V lookup: CDR1 SGHVS, CDR2 FQNEAQ. Here the CDR3 DNA reads TGTGCCAGCAGCTTAGATACAGGGAGCATAAGCAATCAGCCCCAGCATTTT. This sequence encodes CASSLDTGSISNQPQHF.

In this sample, this clonotype turned up many times. The gene calls are TRBV2 and TRBJ2-3; no clear D. The V gene's germline CDR1 is SNHLY and CDR2 FYNNEI. Trimming cost V 7 bases and J 4 bases, with 6 bases left between them. The CDR3 totals 11 residues. The CDR3 sequence is CASNPPDTQYF. DNA for the CDR3: TGTGCCAGCAACCCCCCAGATACGCAGTATTTT.

Ten or more counts support this clonotype. The J gene is TRBJ2-7, the V gene TRBV5-1; 7 nucleotides align to TRBD1. From germline, CDR1 is SGHRS and CDR2 YFSETQ. The CDR3 consists of 14 residues. The V segment lost 4 bases and the J segment 1 base; nucleotides outside the gene matches: 5. The CDR3, as DNA: TGCGCCAGCAGCAGGACAGGACAATCCTACGAGCAGTACTTC. Translation: CASSRTGQSYEQYF.

The J gene is TRBJ2-7, the V gene TRBV4-1, with 7 bases lining up with TRBD2. The CDR3 contains 14 residues. Per germline, CDR1 MGHRA and CDR2 YSYEKL. Unmatched junction bases numbered 7, after V lost 1 base and J lost 7 bases. The CDR3 DNA reads as TGCGCCAGCAGCCAAGGCGGGAGATTAGGAGAGCAGTACTTC. It specifies CASSQGGRLGEQYF.

The V and J genes are TRBV9 and TRBJ2-1; no clear D gene. This CDR3 has 14 residues. The V end lost 0 bases, the J end lost 5 bases, and 9 bases lay between the germline ends. In germline, CDR1 is SGDLS, CDR2 YYNGEE. Written as DNA, the CDR3 is TGTGCCAGCAGCGTAGTCGGTAGCAACAATGAGCAGTTCTTC. Protein sequence: CASSVVGSNNEQFF.

V gene TRBV9 combines with J gene TRBJ1-3; TRBD1 agrees at 9 bases. Germline lookup yields CDR1 SGDLS and CDR2 YYNGEE. With V trimmed by 3 bases and J by 2 bases, 9 bases remained unmatched. The CDR3 sequence is 17 residues long. In DNA, the CDR3 is TGTGCCAGCAGCGCCCAACCGGGACAGGGCGCTGGAAACACCATATATTTT. Its protein product is CASSAQPGQGAGNTIYF. The full variable domain, completed using reference TRBV9 and TRBJ1-3, is DSGVTQTPKHLITATGQRVTLRCSPRSGDLSVYWYQQSLDQGLQFLIQYYNGEERAKGNILERFSAQQFPDLHSELNLSSLELGDSALYFCASSAQPGQGAGNTIYFGEGSWLTVV.

This clonotype has a count of ten or more. The gene calls are TRBV5-6 and TRBJ2-5, with 11 bases lining up with TRBD1. CDR1 and CDR2 from the germline V gene are SGHDT and YYEEEE. This CDR3 comprises 15 residues. Trimming cost V 0 bases and J 3 bases; bases outside gene matches: 1. The CDR3 sequence: CASSLGDRGEETQYF. The CDR3, as DNA: TGTGCCAGCAGCTTGGGGGACAGGGGGGAAGAGACCCAGTACTTC.

This clonotype occurred many times. This chain uses TRBV30 with TRBJ1-6; D not certain. CDR1 and CDR2 from the germline V gene are GTSNPN and SVGIG (reference sequence). The V and J ends lost 2 bases and 3 bases respectively, with 8 bases between them. This CDR3 has 14 residues. The CDR3: CAWSRGVYNSPLHF. CDR3 nucleotides: TGTGCCTGGAGTCGAGGTGTCTATAATTCACCCCTCCACTTT.

In this sample, this clonotype turned up many times. The chain links TRBV7-9 to TRBJ2-3; a possible D gene is TRBD1 (5 bases). The germline V and J ends were trimmed by 5 bases and 0 bases, with 15 bases remaining between them. The CDR3 has 16 amino acids. Germline-derived CDR1 and CDR2 are SEHNR and FQNEAQ (reference sequence). The CDR3 bases are TGTGCCAGCAGCAGAGAAGTGGCAGGGAGCACAGATACGCAGTATTTT. The encoded protein is CASSREVAGSTDTQYF. Full variable domain (missing parts from reference TRBV7-9 and TRBJ2-3): DTGVSQNPRHKITKRGQNVTFRCDPISEHNRLYWYRQTLGQGPEFLTYFQNEAQLEKSRLLSDRFSAERPKGSFSTLEIQRTEQGDSAMYLCASSREVAGSTDTQYFGPGTRLTVL.

This clonotype was recorded many times. This chain links TRBV12-3 or TRBV12-4 with TRBJ2-5, with D possibly being TRBD2 (8 bases). The CDR3 consists of 14 residues. The CDR3 sequence is CATREGAHQETQYF. The CDR3 nucleotides read TGTGCTACCCGGGAGGGGGCCCACCAAGAGACCCAGTACTTC.